Below are 31 T cell receptor beta chains sequenced from a single sample in a study of blood T cell repertoires in COVID-19. Data came from immunoSEQ multiplex PCR; TCRdb stores just in-frame clones and leaves some out. The sample carries more than 100,000 clones, more than 75% recorded once. The sequencing sample was made of peripheral blood. The source of these receptors is a man aged 70-80 years with active COVID-19.

The rearrangement links TRBV28 to TRBJ2-7; a possible D gene is TRBD2 (6 bases). The CDR3 contains 14 residues. V dropped 6 bases and J dropped 1 base, with 13 bases sitting between them. Germline V CDR1 and CDR2: MDHEN, SYDVKM. CDR3 protein: CASRRGRESYEQYF. The CDR3 DNA follows: TGTGCCAGCAGGAGGGGACGGGAGTCCTACGAGCAGTACTTC.

The chain recombines TRBV20-1 with TRBJ2-7, with 10 bases matching TRBD2. This CDR3 region has 14 residues. The V gene's germline CDR1 is DFQATT and CDR2 SNEGSKA (reference sequence). With 3 bases clipped from V and 6 bases from J, the junction kept 8 bases outside the gene matches. The CDR3 is CSASASGSESEQYF. The CDR3 DNA sequence: TGCAGTGCTAGTGCTAGCGGGAGTGAGTCCGAGCAGTACTTC.

This clone was seen only once. This chain links TRBV18 with TRBJ2-1; TRBD1 aligns across 8 bases. Trimming took 4 bases from V and 0 from J; bases not matched to a gene: 8. The CDR3 totals 17 residues. CDR1 is KGHSH, CDR2 LQKENI, per germline. The CDR3 loop is CASSLIQGGSSYNEQFF. The CDR3 bases are TGTGCCAGCTCACTTATACAGGGGGGAAGCTCCTACAATGAGCAGTTCTTC. Full variable domain (remainder filled in from reference TRBV18 and TRBJ2-1): NAGVMQNPRHLVRRRGQEARLRCSPMKGHSHVYWYRQLPEEGLKFMVYLQKENIIDESGMPKERFSAEFPKEGPSILRIQQVVRGDSAAYFCASSLIQGGSSYNEQFFGPGTRLTVL.

The rearrangement joins TRBV7-8 to TRBJ2-7; TRBD1 aligns across 7 bases. The V segment lost 5 bases and the J segment 3 bases; nucleotides outside the gene matches: 13. The CDR3 covers 16 residues. Germline CDR1 and CDR2: SGHVS and FQNEAQ. The CDR3 coding sequence is TGTGCCAGCAGCCCCCGAAGATACCGGGACAGCTACGAGCAGTACTTC. Translated, it gives CASSPRRYRDSYEQYF. The full variable domain, rest sourced from reference TRBV7-8 and TRBJ2-7, is GAGVSQSPRYKVAKRGQDVALRCDPISGHVSLFWYQQALGQGPEFLTYFQNEAQLDKSGLPSDRFFAERPEGSVSTLKIQRTQQEDSAVYLCASSPRRYRDSYEQYFGPGTRLTVT.

V and J are TRBV6-5 and TRBJ1-5, with a weak D call TRBD1 (5 bases). Germline CDR1 and CDR2: MNHEY and SVGAGI. The CDR3 runs 15 residues. Trimming stripped 8 bases from V and 2 bases from J, with 16 bases between. CDR3 DNA sequence: TGTGCCAGCCGGCGGGACCTGAATGGCAATCAGCCCCAGCATTTT. This gives the protein CASRRDLNGNQPQHF.

J is TRBJ2-3 and V is TRBV5-1, with 9 bases matching TRBD1. Germline lookup yields CDR1 SGHRS and CDR2 YFSETQ. The CDR3 runs to 16 residues. J lost 4 bases, V lost 1 base, and 7 bases had no gene match. The CDR3 region is CASSLPHGTGSDTQYF. Written as DNA, the CDR3 is TGCGCCAGCAGCTTGCCCCACGGGACAGGGTCAGATACGCAGTATTTT. Based on the CDR3 plus reference TRBV5-1 and TRBJ2-3, the full variable domain is KAGVTQTPRYLIKTRGQQVTLSCSPISGHRSVSWYQQTPGQGLQFLFEYFSETQRNKGNFPGRFSGRQFSNSRSEMNVSTLELGDSALYLCASSLPHGTGSDTQYFGPGTRLTVL.

This chain uses TRBV9 with TRBJ2-2, with TRBD2 matching 7 bases. CDR3 size: 16 residues. Trimming took 0 bases from V and 4 from J; bases not matched to a gene: 6. Germline assignment: CDR1 SGDLS and CDR2 YYNGEE. This chain's CDR3 is CASSVAGGRGTGELFF. The DNA for the CDR3 is TGTGCCAGCAGCGTAGCCGGCGGGAGAGGCACCGGGGAGCTGTTTTTT.

This rearrangement joins TRBV11-2 to TRBJ1-1; perhaps TRBD1 as D (5 bases). In germline, CDR1 is SGHAT, CDR2 FQNNGV. The germline V and J ends were trimmed by 6 bases and 7 bases, with 15 bases remaining between them. The CDR3 runs to 13 residues. In DNA form, the CDR3 reads TGTGCCAGCAGTTCTCCCCCGGGGGATGAAGCTTTCTTT. Its translation is CASSSPPGDEAFF.

The rearrangement joins TRBV6-1 to TRBJ2-7, with 7 positions matching TRBD1. CDR1 is MNHNS and CDR2 is SASEGT in the germline V gene. Trimming took 0 bases from V and 0 from J; bases not matched to a gene: 2. The CDR3 totals 15 residues. CDR3: CASSEAGTASYEQYF. CDR3 DNA: TGTGCCAGCAGTGAAGCCGGGACAGCCTCCTACGAGCAGTACTTC.

This rearrangement joins TRBV6-6 to TRBJ2-7; 9 bases map to TRBD1. The V and J ends lost 5 bases and 2 bases, in that order; junction bases with no gene match: 13. The CDR3 length is 17 residues. Germline V CDR1 and CDR2: MNHNY, SVGAGI (reference sequence). DNA for the CDR3: TGTGCCAGCAGTCGCCCCACCACAGGGGGCACAGCCTACGAGCAGTACTTC. It translates to CASSRPTTGGTAYEQYF.

CDR3: CASSLEGTGEHGYTF. CDR3 nucleotides: TGTGCCAGCAGCTTGGAGGGAACAGGGGAGCATGGCTACACCTTC. V gene TRBV5-6 combines with J gene TRBJ1-2; 7 bases line up with TRBD1. Germline V lookup: CDR1 SGHDT, CDR2 YYEEEE. Trimming took 0 bases from V and 6 from J; bases not matched to a gene: 8. The CDR3 is made up of 15 amino acids. The entire variable domain, with the rest obtained from reference TRBV5-6 and TRBJ1-2, is as follows: DAGVTQSPTHLIKTRGQQVTLRCSPKSGHDTVSWYQQALGQGPQFIFQYYEEEERQRGNFPDRFSGHQFPNYSSELNVNALLLGDSALYLCASSLEGTGEHGYTFGSGTRLTVV.

J is TRBJ2-7 and V is TRBV11-2; TRBD2 matches at 7 bases. The germline gives CDR1 SGHAT, CDR2 FQNNGV. V gave up 2 bases and J gave up 0 bases; unmatched junction bases: 4. CDR3 length equals 15 residues. The CDR3 sequence: CASSLTSVSSYEQYF. The CDR3 DNA reads TGTGCCAGCAGCTTAACTAGCGTGAGCTCCTACGAGCAGTACTTC.

The rearrangement uses TRBV6-5 and TRBJ1-2; no clear D gene. The CDR3 contains 15 residues. Germline loops: CDR1 MNHEY, CDR2 SVGAGI. Trimming left V 0 bases short and J 5 bases short, with 13 bases between. CDR3 in DNA: TGTGCCAGCAGTTACTCACCGCAGGAAGTATATGGCTACACCTTC. It codes for CASSYSPQEVYGYTF.

The V gene is TRBV2, the J gene TRBJ1-6; possible D gene TRBD1, 5 bases. Germline CDR1 is SNHLY and CDR2 is FYNNEI. The CDR3 has 14 residues. V lost 5 bases to trimming and J lost 5 bases, with 10 bases between them. The CDR3, as DNA: TGTGCCAGCAGTCCAAGGGGTGATAATTCACCCCTCCACTTT. It is translated as CASSPRGDNSPLHF.

The chain couples TRBV9 to TRBJ1-4, with 7 bases aligning to TRBD1. The CDR3 extends over 14 amino acids. Germline assignment: CDR1 SGDLS and CDR2 YYNGEE. The trim removed 3 bases at V and 8 bases at J, leaving 7 bases unmatched. CDR3 sequence: CASSETGKAEKLFF. The CDR3 coding sequence is TGTGCCAGCAGCGAGACAGGGAAGGCGGAAAAACTGTTTTTT.

V usage is TRBV27 and J usage is TRBJ2-7, with 12 bases fitting TRBD2. The CDR3 runs 16 residues. Germline values: CDR1 MNHEY, CDR2 SMNVEV (reference sequence). The J segment lost 2 bases and the V segment lost 4 bases, leaving 6 bases of the junction unmatched. CDR3 region: CASSSILAGGPYEQYF. CDR3 nucleotide sequence: TGTGCCAGCAGTTCCATACTAGCGGGAGGTCCCTACGAGCAGTACTTC.

The rearrangement joins TRBV27 to TRBJ1-5; 11 positions match TRBD1. The trim removed 6 bases at V and 5 bases at J, leaving 6 bases unmatched. The germline V gene has CDR1 MNHEY and CDR2 SMNVEV (reference sequence). This CDR3 spans 15 amino acids. The chain's CDR3 is CASRPGTGGYQPQHF. In nucleotides, the CDR3 is TGTGCCAGCAGACCCGGGACAGGGGGTTATCAGCCCCAGCATTTT.

The V call is TRBV7-3, the J call TRBJ2-7; TRBD2 agrees at 9 bases. The CDR3 extends over 14 amino acids. With 2 bases clipped from V and 5 bases from J, the junction kept 4 bases outside the gene matches. CDR1 and CDR2 (germline): SGHTA, FQGTGA. The chain's CDR3 is CASSLGAGGHEQYF. The CDR3 nucleotides read TGTGCCAGCAGCTTAGGAGCGGGAGGCCACGAGCAGTACTTC.

This clone was detected once. This chain connects TRBV5-4 to TRBJ1-2; TRBD1 aligns across 10 bases. Germline trimming cut 0 bases from V and 4 bases from J; bases unmatched to any gene: 6. Germline values: CDR1 SGHNT, CDR2 YYREEE (reference sequence). The CDR3 loop spans 16 amino acids. The CDR3 nucleotides read TGTGCCAGCAGCTTGGCAGTGACAGGGGGCAGCTATGGCTACACCTTC. This gives the protein CASSLAVTGGSYGYTF. Together with reference TRBV5-4 and TRBJ1-2, the CDR3 gives the full variable domain: ETGVTQSPTHLIKTRGQQVTLRCSSQSGHNTVSWYQQALGQGPQFIFQYYREEENGRGNFPPRFSGLQFPNYSSELNVNALELDDSALYLCASSLAVTGGSYGYTFGSGTRLTVV.

This chain uses TRBV9 with TRBJ2-5; 7 bases map to TRBD1. The trim removed 3 bases at V and 0 bases at J, leaving 5 bases unmatched. The CDR3 runs to 15 residues. Germline CDR1 reads SGDLS; CDR2 reads YYNGEE. CDR3 DNA sequence: TGTGCCAGCAGCGCTCAGGGGGTGTACCAAGAGACCCAGTACTTC. It specifies CASSAQGVYQETQYF.

The V and J genes are TRBV30 and TRBJ2-3, with TRBD1 identical over 7 bases. The CDR3 is 14 residues long. Germline V gives CDR1 GTSNPN, CDR2 SVGIG (reference sequence). The V gene end was trimmed by 3 bases and the J gene end by 2 bases; junction bases not matched to a gene: 5. The CDR3 sequence: CAWRRGPLTDTQYF. The CDR3 nucleotides read TGTGCCTGGAGGAGGGGGCCTCTCACAGATACGCAGTATTTT.

The CDR3 DNA follows: TGTGCCAGCAGACCAGGGGGCGATGGGTCCTACGAGCAGTACTTC. Its protein product is CASRPGGDGSYEQYF. The chain combines TRBV6-5 with TRBJ2-7; 8 nucleotides align to TRBD1. The V and J ends lost 6 bases and 1 base, in that order; junction bases with no gene match: 8. The CDR3 length is 15 residues. Germline V gene data show CDR1 as MNHEY and CDR2 as SVGAGI.

The chain couples TRBV21-1 to TRBJ2-3; TRBD2 is the table's D call, not checked against the DNA. TRBV21-1 is noted as a pseudogene. This CDR3 has 19 amino acids. The CDR3 DNA reads TGTGCCAGCAGCGTGGGACTAGCGGGACCGGAGGGGGGATCGGATACGCAGTATTTT. Its translation: CASSVGLAGPEGGSDTQYF.

The chain joins TRBV29-1 to TRBJ2-1, with 7 bases aligning to TRBD2. CDR1 SQVTM and CDR2 ANQGSEA come from the germline V gene. This CDR3 is built from 14 residues. The V gene end was trimmed by 5 bases and the J gene end by 8 bases; junction bases not matched to a gene: 12. CDR3 bases: TGCAGCGTTTTTGGGCGGGAGAATAAGGATGAGCAGTTCTTC. Translation gives CSVFGRENKDEQFF.

The rearrangement joins TRBV28 to TRBJ1-6; 9 bases map to TRBD1. CDR3 length: 15 amino acids. CDR1 is MDHEN and CDR2 is SYDVKM in the germline V gene. V shed 7 bases, J shed 7 bases, and the junction held 8 bases outside the gene matches. The CDR3 is CASTFRTGVNSPLHF. DNA of the CDR3: TGTGCCAGCACCTTCAGGACAGGGGTGAATTCACCCCTCCACTTT.

V is TRBV20-1 and J is TRBJ2-7, with D possibly being TRBD1 (5 bases). The germline V gene encodes CDR1 DFQATT and CDR2 SNEGSKA (reference sequence). The V end was cut by 4 bases, the J end by 5 bases, with 6 bases between. The CDR3 has 10 residues. Here the CDR3 reads CSATGNEQYF. CDR3 nucleotides: TGCAGTGCTACAGGGAACGAGCAGTACTTC.

This sequence joins TRBV28 and TRBJ2-7, with TRBD1 identical over 8 bases. The V gene's germline CDR1 is MDHEN and CDR2 SYDVKM. This CDR3 spans 15 amino acids. Trimming removed 6 bases from V and 1 base from J; junction bases left unmatched: 8. The CDR3 nucleotides read TGTGCCAGCAGAACCGGACAGGGAAAGTCCTACGAGCAGTACTTC. Translation: CASRTGQGKSYEQYF. Combining the CDR3 with reference TRBV28 and TRBJ2-7 gives the whole variable domain DVKVTQSSRYLVKRTGEKVFLECVQDMDHENMFWYRQDPGLGLRLIYFSYDVKMKEKGDIPEGYSVSREKKERFSLILESASTNQTSMYLCASRTGQGKSYEQYFGPGTRLTVT.

The J gene is TRBJ2-3, the V gene TRBV5-6; 12 nucleotides agree with TRBD2. J gave up 4 bases and V 4 bases, and 7 bases lay outside the gene matches. In germline, CDR1 is SGHDT, CDR2 YYEEEE. The CDR3 extends over 16 amino acids. CDR3 sequence: CASSRLLAGGADTQYF. In DNA form, the CDR3 reads TGTGCCAGCAGCCGGCTTCTAGCGGGAGGGGCAGATACGCAGTATTTT.

The rearrangement joins TRBV5-4 to TRBJ2-2; 7 bases match TRBD1. Germline lookup yields CDR1 SGHNT and CDR2 YYREEE (reference sequence). CDR3 length: 17 amino acids. J was trimmed by 8 bases and V by 4 bases; bases with no gene match: 17. Here the CDR3 DNA reads TGTGCCAGCAGCGGGGGACAGAGACGTTCAGTACCTGGGGAGCTGTTTTTT. Its translation: CASSGGQRRSVPGELFF.

The rearrangement joins TRBV18 to TRBJ2-3, with D possibly being TRBD2 (5 bases). With 2 bases removed from V and 6 bases from J, the gap between germline ends came to 12 bases. The CDR3 has 14 amino acids. Germline V lookup: CDR1 KGHSH, CDR2 LQKENI. The CDR3, as DNA: TGTGCCAGCTCACCATTACAAACGGGGGATACGCAGTATTTT. Its protein product is CASSPLQTGDTQYF. The complete variable domain, with remaining parts taken from reference TRBV18 and TRBJ2-3, reads NAGVMQNPRHLVRRRGQEARLRCSPMKGHSHVYWYRQLPEEGLKFMVYLQKENIIDESGMPKERFSAEFPKEGPSILRIQQVVRGDSAAYFCASSPLQTGDTQYFGPGTRLTVL.

The chain links TRBV14 to TRBJ2-1, with unresolved D. V lost 3 bases and J 6 bases, leaving 9 bases between the germline ends. The CDR3 loop spans 13 amino acids. Germline V gene sequence: CDR1 SGHDN, CDR2 FVKESK. The CDR3 loop is CASSHPPGNEQFF. The CDR3 coding sequence is TGTGCCAGCAGCCATCCCCCCGGCAATGAGCAGTTCTTC.